This TCR beta chain was profiled in a study of beta chain features in type 1 diabetes. Looking at the study overall: The samples had around 98 million sorted cells examined in all.

The entirety of the isolated RNA underwent reverse transcription, so expressed TCRB transcripts were sequenced. Data came from immunoSEQ multiplex PCR; TCRdb stores just in-frame clones and leaves some out. The sample records about 150,000 clones, 8.5% to 14% being singletons. Sorting produced populations that all topped 95% purity. CDR1 is GTSNPN, CDR2 SVGIG, per germline (reference sequence). With V trimmed by 0 bases and J by 7 bases, 4 bases remained unmatched. This CDR3 region has 14 residues. The V call is TRBV30, the J call TRBJ1-5; 9 bases match TRBD1. Material: central memory CD4+ T cells from blood. The clonotype originates from a man aged 18 to 30 in good health. As DNA, the CDR3 is TGTGCCTGGAGTGTACAGGGGGCCTGGCAGCCCCAGCATTTT. Its protein product is CAWSVQGAWQPQHF. Combining the CDR3 with reference TRBV30 and TRBJ1-5 gives the whole variable domain SQTIHQWPATLVQPVGSPLSLECTVEGTSNPNLYWYRQAAGRGLQLLFYSVGIGQISSEVPQNLSASRPQDRQFILSSKKLLLSDSGFYLCAWSVQGAWQPQHFGDGTRLSIL.